These T cell receptor beta chains were read from a single sample in a study of T cell responses to AZD1222 COVID-19 vaccine. Only in-frame clones appear in the TCRdb table, and some are missing; sequencing was by immunoSEQ multiplex PCR. The table shows around 130,000 clones, with roughly 93% occurring only once. The specimen was peripheral blood, collected on day 0 of AZD1222 vaccination. These receptors all come from an adult in good health. CDR3s include the opening cysteine and the closing phenylalanine or tryptophan. A D gene is named only where the DNA matches it firmly. Some rows mark clone size as missing; the rest say once, few, many or name a class of expanded clone.

v_gene,j_gene,d_gene,len,abundance,CDR3aa,CDR3nt
TRBV10-3,TRBJ2-3,TRBD2,14,NA,CAISPAGVGDTQYF,TGTGCCATCAGCCCAGCGGGGGTTGGAGATACGCAGTATTTT
TRBV4-2,TRBJ1-3,TRBD1,15,NA,CASSQDDRGTNTIYF,TGTGCCAGCAGCCAAGATGACAGGGGCACGAACACCATATATTTT
TRBV7-9,TRBJ1-2,TRBD1,15,NA,CAAGRTGGINYGYTF,TGTGCCGCCGGTAGGACAGGGGGCATTAACTATGGCTACACCTTC
TRBV7-9,TRBJ1-5,TRBD1,15,NA,CASSDDREGGQPQHF,TGTGCCAGCAGCGACGACAGGGAAGGGGGTCAGCCCCAGCATTTT
TRBV21-1,TRBJ2-7,NA,16,NA,CASSKFRENILYEQYF,TGTGCCAGCAGCAAGTTCAGGGAAAACATACTTTACGAGCAGTACTTC
TRBV27,TRBJ1-1,NA,13,NA,CASRHDRNTEAFF,TGTGCCAGCAGGCACGACAGGAACACTGAAGCTTTCTTT
TRBV7-9,TRBJ1-2,NA,14,few,CASSFGPNDYGYTF,TGTGCCAGCAGCTTTGGTCCTAACGATTATGGCTACACCTTC
TRBV3-1/TRBV3-2,TRBJ2-1,NA,17,NA,CASSPRELGGPRNEQFF,TGTGCCAGCAGCCCCCGGGAGCTCGGGGGACCAAGGAATGAGCAGTTCTTC
TRBV2,TRBJ1-1,NA,12,NA,CASGTTGLETFF,TGTGCCAGCGGGACCACGGGACTGGAAACTTTCTTT
TRBV15,TRBJ2-5,NA,15,NA,CATSGDISGAETQYF,TGTGCCACCAGCGGCGACATCTCGGGGGCAGAGACCCAGTACTTC
TRBV19,TRBJ2-2,TRBD2,19,NA,CASSIDEWTSGGATGELFF,TGTGCCAGTAGTATAGATGAGTGGACTAGCGGGGGGGCCACCGGGGAGCTGTTTTTT
TRBV15,TRBJ1-1,NA,11,NA,CATISNTEAFF,TGTGCCACCATCTCGAACACTGAAGCTTTCTTT
TRBV5-4,TRBJ1-1,NA,14,once,CASSSGSLNTEAFF,TGTGCCAGCAGCTCTGGGTCTCTGAACACTGAAGCTTTCTTT
TRBV7-6,TRBJ1-5,NA,15,once,CASSLGTGDYQPQHF,TGTGCCAGCAGCTTAGGTACGGGAGATTATCAGCCCCAGCATTTT
TRBV2,TRBJ2-7,NA,14,NA,CASSTWTGRDEQYF,TGTGCCAGCAGCACCTGGACAGGGAGGGACGAGCAGTACTTC
TRBV27,TRBJ1-6,NA,15,NA,CASSLSKLSNSPLHF,TGTGCCAGCAGTTTATCGAAGCTATCGAATTCACCCCTCCACTTT
TRBV19,TRBJ1-6,NA,13,few,CASSRGNNSPLHF,TGTGCCAGTAGTAGGGGGAATAATTCACCCCTCCACTTT
TRBV6-6,TRBJ1-3,NA,13,once,CASTVAEGNTIYF,TGTGCCAGCACTGTAGCGGAAGGAAACACCATATATTTT
TRBV6-6,TRBJ1-2,NA,13,NA,CAHSLEDRPGYTF,TGTGCCCATAGCCTAGAGGATAGACCGGGCTACACCTTC
TRBV13,TRBJ2-5,NA,14,NA,CASSLGQTQETQYF,TGTGCCAGCAGCTTAGGACAGACACAAGAGACCCAGTACTTC
TRBV7-9,TRBJ1-1,NA,14,once,CASNRGAENTEAFF,TGTGCCAGCAACCGAGGGGCGGAGAACACTGAAGCTTTCTTT
TRBV2,TRBJ1-1,NA,14,NA,CASSESQGFTEAFF,TGTGCCAGCAGTGAGAGCCAGGGCTTCACTGAAGCTTTCTTT
TRBV7-8,TRBJ1-2,NA,15,NA,CASSFKGDTNYGYTF,TGTGCCAGCAGCTTTAAGGGCGACACTAACTATGGCTACACCTTC
TRBV5-4,TRBJ2-3,TRBD2,14,NA,CASSLSGAADTQYF,TGTGCCAGCAGCTTGAGCGGGGCCGCAGATACGCAGTATTTT
TRBV7-3,TRBJ1-2,NA,15,NA,CASSPTGGRGYGYTF,TGTGCCAGCAGCCCAACAGGAGGGCGAGGCTATGGCTACACCTTC
TRBV2,TRBJ1-2,NA,14,NA,CAVLYFTGPGGYTF,TGTGCCGTCCTGTACTTCACAGGGCCGGGGGGCTACACCTTC
TRBV7-9,TRBJ1-5,NA,17,NA,CASSQGTADIGDQPQHF,TGTGCCAGCAGCCAGGGGACGGCAGATATTGGTGATCAGCCCCAGCATTTT
TRBV10-3,TRBJ2-1,NA,15,NA,CAISEQGSSYNEQFF,TGTGCCATCAGTGAGCAGGGCAGCTCCTACAATGAGCAGTTCTTC
TRBV6-2/TRBV6-3,TRBJ2-3,NA,15,medium-sized,CASSYPRREADTQYF,TGTGCCAGCAGTTACCCCCGCAGGGAGGCAGATACGCAGTATTTT
TRBV7-9,TRBJ1-1,NA,13,NA,CASSSAANTEAFF,TGTGCCAGCAGCTCCGCAGCGAACACTGAAGCTTTCTTT
TRBV19,TRBJ2-1,NA,14,NA,CASSLGGRYNEQFF,TGTGCCAGTAGTTTGGGGGGCCGGTACAATGAGCAGTTCTTC
TRBV6-5,TRBJ1-1,NA,12,NA,CASNRGDTEAFF,TGTGCCAGCAATCGGGGAGACACTGAAGCTTTCTTT
TRBV21-1,TRBJ1-6,NA,22,NA,CASSKEYQGSYKRGSYNSPLHF,TGTGCCAGCAGCAAAGAATACCAGGGGTCCTATAAACGTGGGTCCTATAATTCACCCCTCCACTTT
TRBV29-1,TRBJ1-1,TRBD1,16,NA,CSVEGVGGSLNTEAFF,TGCAGCGTTGAAGGGGTAGGGGGCAGCTTGAACACTGAAGCTTTCTTT
TRBV2,TRBJ2-7,NA,14,NA,CASSEPAGSYEQYF,TGTGCCAGCAGTGAACCTGCAGGCAGCTACGAGCAGTACTTC
TRBV3-1/TRBV3-2,TRBJ1-5,NA,13,NA,CASSHYSNQPQHF,TGTGCCAGCAGCCATTATAGCAATCAGCCCCAGCATTTT
TRBV5-5,TRBJ2-5,TRBD1,18,once,CASSLVGTGVYQGETQYF,TGTGCCAGCAGCTTGGTGGGGACAGGGGTTTATCAGGGAGAGACCCAGTACTTC
TRBV9,TRBJ1-3,TRBD1,14,NA,CASSPTGVENTIYF,TGTGCCAGCAGCCCCACAGGGGTGGAAAACACCATATATTTT
TRBV10-3,TRBJ1-6,TRBD1,16,NA,CAISTGTGTYNSPLHF,TGTGCCATCAGCACCGGGACAGGGACGTATAATTCACCCCTCCACTTT
TRBV5-1,TRBJ1-1,TRBD1,15,NA,CASSSSGGGGTEAFF,TGCGCCAGCAGCTCTTCAGGGGGCGGGGGCACTGAAGCTTTCTTT
TRBV7-8,TRBJ1-1,NA,14,NA,CASSPTPAATEAFF,TGTGCCAGCAGCCCAACGCCGGCGGCCACTGAAGCTTTCTTT
TRBV5-4,TRBJ2-3,NA,16,NA,CASRSIGTDRTDTQYF,TGTGCCAGCAGATCGATTGGGACCGACCGTACAGATACGCAGTATTTT